Following are 11 T cell receptor beta chains from one sample sequenced in a study of T cell responses to AZD1222 COVID-19 vaccine. TCRdb keeps only in-frame clones here, not all; method: immunoSEQ multiplex PCR. The sample includes roughly 150,000 clones, just over 90% of them seen just once. The sample here was peripheral blood, taken 28 days after the second AZD1222 dose. Every receptor here comes from an adult who received the AZD1222 COVID-19 vaccine.

The chain employs TRBV5-1 and TRBJ2-5; TRBD2 might be the D (6 bases). V lost 0 bases and J 3 bases, leaving 9 bases between the germline ends. This CDR3 spans 14 amino acids. Germline V gene data show CDR1 as SGHRS and CDR2 as YFSETQ. CDR3 residues: CASSLASGEETQYF. CDR3 in DNA: TGCGCCAGCAGCTTGGCTTCGGGGGAAGAGACCCAGTACTTC.

The chain carries TRBV5-6 and TRBJ1-1; possible D gene TRBD1, 6 bases. The CDR3 sequence is 16 residues long. The germline V gene has CDR1 SGHDT and CDR2 YYEEEE. With 4 bases removed from V and 4 bases from J, the gap between germline ends came to 20 bases. The CDR3 DNA is TGTGCCAGCAGCCCACGGGGGCCGGGCAAGAGCACTGAAGCTTTCTTT. As protein: CASSPRGPGKSTEAFF.

V is TRBV10-3 and J is TRBJ2-7, with D maybe TRBD1 (5 bases). The CDR3 consists of 14 residues. Trimming cost V 5 bases and J 1 base, with 12 bases left between them. The germline V gene has CDR1 ENHRY and CDR2 SYGVKD. CDR3 in amino acids: CAISTRTGSYEQYF. CDR3 DNA: TGTGCCATCAGTACCCGAACAGGATCCTACGAGCAGTACTTC.

This chain joins TRBV5-8 and TRBJ2-7; unclear D gene. V gave up 3 bases and J gave up 2 bases, with 21 bases separating them. The CDR3 has 17 residues. Looked up from germline, CDR1 is SGHTS and CDR2 is YDEGEE. CDR3 protein: CASSSPAGFQPAYEQYF. CDR3 nucleotide sequence: TGTGCCAGCAGCTCCCCCGCCGGGTTCCAACCAGCCTACGAGCAGTACTTC.

The V gene is TRBV6-2 or TRBV6-3, the J gene TRBJ2-6; 7 bases agree with TRBD2. Germline loops: CDR1 MNHEY, CDR2 SVGEGT. Losses at the gene ends were 6 bases for V and 0 bases for J; bases not matched to a gene: 5. The CDR3 sequence is 16 residues long. Here the CDR3 DNA reads TGTGCCAGCAGCCCTAGCGGACTCTCTGGGGCCAACGTCCTGACTTTC. Translation: CASSPSGLSGANVLTF.

V is TRBV5-1 and J is TRBJ1-2; 9 nucleotides match TRBD1. CDR3 size: 14 residues. Germline CDR1 and CDR2: SGHRS and YFSETQ. The V segment lost 4 bases and the J segment 4 bases; nucleotides outside the gene matches: 5. CDR3 sequence (DNA): TGCGCCAGCAGCCCGGGACAGGGTATCTATGGCTACACCTTC. Amino acid sequence: CASSPGQGIYGYTF.

This chain links TRBV18 with TRBJ1-5, with 8 bases that match TRBD1. This CDR3 has 16 amino acids. Germline V gene sequence: CDR1 KGHSH, CDR2 LQKENI. Trimming at V came to 2 bases and at J to 6 bases, leaving 9 bases not matched to a gene. CDR3 in amino acids: CASSPFTGGNSQPQHF. CDR3 nucleotides: TGTGCCAGCTCACCATTCACAGGGGGGAATTCTCAGCCCCAGCATTTT.

Ten or more counts support this clone. This chain uses TRBV6-5 with TRBJ2-7; the D gene is possibly TRBD1 (6 bases). Trimming pared 3 bases from V and 7 bases from J, leaving 7 bases between. The germline V gene encodes CDR1 MNHEY and CDR2 SVGAGI. CDR3 length: 11 residues. The CDR3 sequence is CASSYGTEQYF. CDR3 in DNA: TGTGCCAGCAGTTATGGGACAGAGCAGTACTTC.

V gene TRBV24-1 combines with J gene TRBJ2-2; D gene ambiguous. This CDR3 has 14 amino acids. Trimming stripped 10 bases from V and 1 base from J, with 12 bases between. Germline CDR1 is KGHDR and CDR2 is SFDVKD. DNA for the CDR3: TGTGCCACGATGCAGAGCAGGAACACCGGGGAGCTGTTTTTT. It yields the protein CATMQSRNTGELFF.

This chain connects TRBV7-3 to TRBJ2-7, with D possibly being TRBD1 or TRBD2 (6 bases each). The CDR3 contains 17 residues. Trimming pared 2 bases from V and 0 bases from J, leaving 17 bases between. Germline lookup yields CDR1 SGHTA and CDR2 FQGTGA. CDR3 sequence reads: CASSLAREGGSSYEQYF. The CDR3, as DNA: TGTGCCAGCAGCTTAGCGCGTGAGGGGGGAAGCTCCTACGAGCAGTACTTC.

J is TRBJ1-2 and V is TRBV6-6, with 7 bases matching TRBD1. Germline assignment: CDR1 MNHNY and CDR2 SVGAGI (reference sequence). The V gene end was trimmed by 5 bases and the J gene end by 4 bases; junction bases not matched to a gene: 7. The CDR3 is 14 amino acids. Written as DNA, the CDR3 is TGTGCCAGCAGTGTTCTGGACAGGACCTATGGCTACACCTTC. Its translation: CASSVLDRTYGYTF.